This T cell receptor beta chain emerged from a study of blood T cell repertoires in COVID-19. The assay was immunoSEQ multiplex PCR, and TCRdb's table has in-frame clones only and misses some. The sample contains 150,000 to 200,000 clones, roughly nine tenths of which appear only once. The CDR3 is 15 amino acids. CDR1 and CDR2 from the germline V gene are LGHDT and YNNKEL (reference sequence). V gave up 7 bases and J gave up 0 bases, with 14 bases separating them. Specimen: peripheral blood. This receptor was obtained from a woman in her sixties or seventies with COVID-19, enrolled during active disease. The J gene is TRBJ2-3, the V gene TRBV3-1 (or the pseudogene TRBV3-2), with D unresolved. The CDR3: CASKQTFTSTDTQYF. The CDR3 bases are TGTGCCAGCAAACAGACATTCACTAGCACAGATACGCAGTATTTT.